This T cell receptor (beta chain) emerged from a study of blood T cells in healthy people across ages (dated by TCRdb to about 2015). The study in broad terms: In model experiments, roughly one uniquely barcoded TCR beta cDNA molecule per two T cells was captured by template switching. To track age-related changes in TCR beta repertoire diversity, the study relied on deep sequencing normalized with unique cDNA molecular identifiers. Donors were grouped into four age groups: young (average 16 years), middle-aged (about 40), aged (around 60) and long-lived (around 80). Two additional independent replicas of 1 million unique cDNA reads from the same blood draw were analyzed for two donors (one aged 18 to 30 and one aged 80 or older). The paper's findings and limits, for the study overall: Estimates of total diversity based on one million sequenced T cells were considered lower bounds and underestimates. Conclusive comparison of naive and antigen-experienced compartments was prevented by the profiling of bulk unsorted PBMCs. The percentage of naive T cells measured by flow cytometry correlated strongly with observed TCR beta diversity. The long-lived group showed more naive CD4+ T cells, fewer expanded clones and increased TCR diversity than the aged group, suggesting age selection. Observed TCR beta diversity per million T cells fell roughly linearly with age, and a significant reduction was already apparent by age roughly 40. Donor CMV infection status was unknown, potentially confounding age-related changes in expanded clonotypes.

Of note for this clonotype: The clone's antigen remains unknown. There are no base qualities to consult, and no much larger clone falls within one base.

Library prep was done by 5' RACE. The sequencing machine was an Illumina HiSeq 2500. The second PCR ran for roughly 6 to 11 cycles and used a J-beta primer mix along with a sample-barcoded 5' primer. Each TCR beta cDNA molecule received a unique molecular identifier from a template-switch 5' adaptor carrying 12 random nucleotides. At least 3 million CDR3-containing paired-end reads were obtained from each sample. The Mint cDNA synthesis kit, primed by a TRBC-specific oligonucleotide, was used to synthesize first-strand cDNA from all RNA. All cDNA was treated with uracil-DNA glycosylase and then went through a first 18-cycle PCR with the universal primers M1SS and BC2_uni_R. Regarding the original processing steps: For normalization, 1 million high-quality reads were randomly selected from each sample, with every read carrying a distinct molecular identifier. Instead of being binned into consensus sequences, reads that shared molecular identifiers were thrown out. MiTCR, run with a Q25 quality threshold and the strictest error-elimination algorithm, handled CDR3 identification, clonotype clustering and error correction. A nonparametric unseen species model with Euler transformation was used to estimate a lower bound on total TCR beta diversity. TCRdb reprocessing: public reads trimmed at Q25 with fastp, clones called with MiXCR, in-frame beta chains kept. Each entry is one CDR3 protein sequence, shown with its most common DNA and genes. These V and J calls originate from TCRdb's pipeline instead of the authors' own analysis. Across this sample there are more than 900,000 distinct CDR3 sequences, with 25% to 30% seen only once. About a tenth of the sample is taken by the ten largest.

For this chain, trimming is 0 bases at the V end and 7 bases at the J end, and the number of junction bases without a gene match is 2. In the germline V gene, CDR1 corresponds to SGHDN and CDR2 to FVKESK. From its cysteine to its phenylalanine, the CDR3 spans 14 amino acids. Only CDR3 DNA is held: 42 bases, read in frame from base 1. Donors were a few dozen systemically healthy Caucasian individuals from Russia aged about 6 to 100 years. Each donor gave about 10 milliliters of peripheral blood, drawn into EDTA-treated Vacutainer tubes. Ficoll-Paque density-gradient centrifugation was used to isolate PBMCs, with at least 6.5 million per sample. Trizol reagent was used to extract total RNA from the PBMCs, yielding at least 5 micrograms per sample. For every donor, flow cytometry on a PBMC aliquot measured the percentage of naive CD45RAhigh/CD27high T cells. This sample also appeared in a second study, on T cells of mothers and their children. As the second publication notes: The donors were nine systemically healthy Caucasian individuals, made up of three mothers and their six children. cDNA synthesis used all of the extracted RNA, with 1.5 ug of RNA in each 15 ul reaction. In the second PCR, sample barcodes and 2-4 random nucleotides were introduced via the M1S primer. Over 8.5 million TCR beta CDR3 reads were obtained for each mother, and some 3.1 million reads were obtained for each child. Thymic selection similarly shapes TCR recombination output in related and unrelated pairs, with minor effect from inherited differences. Related mother-child pairs always showed normalized repertoire overlap that was slightly higher than in unrelated mother-child pairs, though the difference was never significant. No persistent microchimeric T cell clones were detected, at a sensitivity of around 97 clones per million clonotypes. To look for features that set related mother-child pairs apart from unrelated individuals, the researchers ran deep NGS to compare the TCR beta repertoires of mothers and children. The mean age was approximately 41 +/- 4 years for the mothers and about 10 +/- 4 years for the children. After adapter ligation was performed with NEBNext reagents, the libraries were sequenced on an Illumina HiSeq 2000 with 100+100 nt paired-end reads. To prevent cross-contamination, the mother and child libraries were prepared one month apart and sequenced in separate runs. Each donor had between roughly 450,000 and 2,100,000 distinct TCR beta clonotypes identified. Naive TCR beta clonotypes were estimated from low-frequency clonotypes matched to each donor's FACS-determined naive share, without sorting.

The chain links TRBV14 with TRBJ2-2; TRBD1 fits 7 bases in the junction. This sequence was found in a woman aged 40 to 50 in good health. Sequencing was carried out using blood. The DNA is TGTGCCAGCAGCCAAGACCAGGGGGTCGGGGAGCTGTTTTTT. This yields the protein CASSQDQGVGELFF.